The clone carrying this TCR beta chain appeared a few times. Antigen: not known. CDR3 length: 16 amino acids. Germline CDR1 reads LNHDA; CDR2 reads SQIVND (reference sequence). Trimming removed 10 bases from V and 4 bases from J, with 25 bases in between. MiXCR, applied by TCRdb to the reads, yields one record per CDR3 protein. The data show approximately 1,000,000 distinct CDR3 sequences, around 29% seen once. The data were obtained in a study of T cell repertoires in cytomegalovirus infection. Study information: Public TCR beta signatures were indicative of both CMV infection and a matching HLA type.

This TCR derives from a human donor in good health (CMV status not recorded). Some clones in this sample may be carry-over from other donors' samples. The sample in question was cultured CD8+ T cells from PBMCs, obtained from culture after CMV antigen stimulation. The chain carries TRBV19 and TRBJ1-2; a weak D match, TRBD1 (6 bases). The CDR3 DNA is TGTGCCATCCGAGGGGAGCGACCAGGGGCCTCCTATGGCTACACCTTC. Protein: CAIRGERPGASYGYTF.